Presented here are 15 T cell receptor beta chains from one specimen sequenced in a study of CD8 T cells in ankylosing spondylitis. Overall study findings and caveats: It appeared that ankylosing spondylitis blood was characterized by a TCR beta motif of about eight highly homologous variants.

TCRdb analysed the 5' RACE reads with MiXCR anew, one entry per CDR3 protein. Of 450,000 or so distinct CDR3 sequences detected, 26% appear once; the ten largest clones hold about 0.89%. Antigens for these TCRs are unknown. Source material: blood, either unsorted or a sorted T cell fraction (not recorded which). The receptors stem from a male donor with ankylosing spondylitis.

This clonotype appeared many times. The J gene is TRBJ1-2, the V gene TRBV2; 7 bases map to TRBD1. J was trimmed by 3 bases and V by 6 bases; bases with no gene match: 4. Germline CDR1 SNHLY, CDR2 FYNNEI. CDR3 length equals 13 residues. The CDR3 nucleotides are TGTGCCAGCAGCGAGGGACAGTACTATGGCTACACCTTC. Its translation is CASSEGQYYGYTF. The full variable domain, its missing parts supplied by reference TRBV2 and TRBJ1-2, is EPEVTQTPSHQVTQMGQEVILRCVPISNHLYFYWYRQILGQKVEFLVSFYNNEISEKSEIFDDQFSVERPDGSNFTLKIRSTKLEDSAMYFCASSEGQYYGYTFGSGTRLTVV.

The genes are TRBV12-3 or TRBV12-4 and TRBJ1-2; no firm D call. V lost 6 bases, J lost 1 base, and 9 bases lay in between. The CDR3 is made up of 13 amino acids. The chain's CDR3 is CASSTTFNYGYTF. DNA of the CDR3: TGTGCCAGCAGCACGACATTTAACTATGGCTACACCTTC.

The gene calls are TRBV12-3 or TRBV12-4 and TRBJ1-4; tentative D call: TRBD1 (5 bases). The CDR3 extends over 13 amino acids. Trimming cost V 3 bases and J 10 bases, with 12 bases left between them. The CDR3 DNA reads TGTGCCAGCAGTTTGAAGGGGACGGGAAAACTGTTTTTT. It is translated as CASSLKGTGKLFF.

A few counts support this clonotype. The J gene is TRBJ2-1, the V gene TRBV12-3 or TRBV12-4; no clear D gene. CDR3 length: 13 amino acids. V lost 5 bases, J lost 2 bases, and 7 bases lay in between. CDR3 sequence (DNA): TGTGCCAGCAGTCCCACGACCTACAATGAGCAGTTCTTC. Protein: CASSPTTYNEQFF.

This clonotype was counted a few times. The CDR3 DNA reads TGTGCCAGCACCCACTCCGGTGGGAGGGCCTTGGAGACCCAGTACTTC. Residues: CASTHSGGRALETQYF. The V and J genes are TRBV12-3 or TRBV12-4 and TRBJ2-5, with 7 bases lining up with TRBD2. This CDR3 has 16 residues. V gave up 7 bases and J gave up 5 bases; unmatched junction bases: 16.

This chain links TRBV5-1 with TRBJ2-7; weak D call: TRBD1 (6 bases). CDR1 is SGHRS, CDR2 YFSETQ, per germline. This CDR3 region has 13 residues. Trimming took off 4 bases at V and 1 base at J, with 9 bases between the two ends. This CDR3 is CASSVQGSYEQYF. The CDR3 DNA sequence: TGCGCCAGCAGCGTGCAGGGGTCCTACGAGCAGTACTTC. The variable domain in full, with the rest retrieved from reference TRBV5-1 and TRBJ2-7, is KAGVTQTPRYLIKTRGQQVTLSCSPISGHRSVSWYQQTPGQGLQFLFEYFSETQRNKGNFPGRFSGRQFSNSRSEMNVSTLELGDSALYLCASSVQGSYEQYFGPGTRLTVT.

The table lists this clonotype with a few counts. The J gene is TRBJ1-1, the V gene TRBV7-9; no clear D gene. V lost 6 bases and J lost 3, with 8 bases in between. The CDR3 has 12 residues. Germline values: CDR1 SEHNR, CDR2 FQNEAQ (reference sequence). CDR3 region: CASSPTDTEAFF. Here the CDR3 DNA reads TGTGCCAGCAGTCCCACGGACACTGAAGCTTTCTTT. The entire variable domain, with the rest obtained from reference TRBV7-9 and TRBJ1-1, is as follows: DTGVSQNPRHKITKRGQNVTFRCDPISEHNRLYWYRQTLGQGPEFLTYFQNEAQLEKSRLLSDRFSAERPKGSFSTLEIQRTEQGDSAMYLCASSPTDTEAFFGQGTRLTVV.

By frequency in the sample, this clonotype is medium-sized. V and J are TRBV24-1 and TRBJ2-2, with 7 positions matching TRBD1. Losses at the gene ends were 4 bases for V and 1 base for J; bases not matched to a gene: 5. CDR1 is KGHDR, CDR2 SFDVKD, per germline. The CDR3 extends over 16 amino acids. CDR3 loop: CATSEWGQMNTGELFF. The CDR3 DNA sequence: TGTGCCACCAGTGAATGGGGACAGATGAACACCGGGGAGCTGTTTTTT.

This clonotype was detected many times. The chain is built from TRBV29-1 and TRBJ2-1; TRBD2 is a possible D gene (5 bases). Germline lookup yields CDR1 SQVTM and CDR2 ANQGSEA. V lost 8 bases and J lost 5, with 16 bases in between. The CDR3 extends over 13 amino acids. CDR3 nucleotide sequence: TGCAGCATTCACGGGCTGGGAGACAATGAGCAGTTCTTC. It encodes CSIHGLGDNEQFF.

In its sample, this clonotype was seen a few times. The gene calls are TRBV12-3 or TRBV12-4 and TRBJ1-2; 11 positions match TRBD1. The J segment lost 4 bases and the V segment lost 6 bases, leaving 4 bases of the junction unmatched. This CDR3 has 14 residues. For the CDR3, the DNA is TGTGCCAGCAGGGTGGACAGGGGGCCCTATGGCTACACCTTC. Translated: CASRVDRGPYGYTF.

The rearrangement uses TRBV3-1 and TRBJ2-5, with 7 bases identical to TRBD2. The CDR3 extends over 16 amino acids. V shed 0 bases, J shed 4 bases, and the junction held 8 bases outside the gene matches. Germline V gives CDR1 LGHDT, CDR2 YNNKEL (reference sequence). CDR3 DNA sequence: TGTGCCAGCAGCCAAGATCAAGTGGGAGGGCCAGAGACCCAGTACTTC. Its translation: CASSQDQVGGPETQYF.

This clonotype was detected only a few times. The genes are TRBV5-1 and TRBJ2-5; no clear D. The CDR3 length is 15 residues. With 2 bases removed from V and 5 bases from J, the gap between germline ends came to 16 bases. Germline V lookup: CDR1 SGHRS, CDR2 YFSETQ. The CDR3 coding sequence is TGCGCCAGCAGCTTCGATCCGGCTAGGGCGGAGACCCAGTACTTC. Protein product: CASSFDPARAETQYF.

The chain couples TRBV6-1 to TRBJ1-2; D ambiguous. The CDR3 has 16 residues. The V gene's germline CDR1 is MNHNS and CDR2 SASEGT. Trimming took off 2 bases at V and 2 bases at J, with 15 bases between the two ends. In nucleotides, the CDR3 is TGTGCCAGCAGTGAAAGTGGACCCCCCCGAAACTATGGCTACACCTTC. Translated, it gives CASSESGPPRNYGYTF.

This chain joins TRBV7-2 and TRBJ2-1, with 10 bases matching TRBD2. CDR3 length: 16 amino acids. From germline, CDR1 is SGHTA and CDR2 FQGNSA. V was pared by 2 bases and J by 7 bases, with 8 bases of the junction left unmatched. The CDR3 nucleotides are TGTGCCAGCAGCTTATTAGCGGGAGGAGAGAAAAATGAGCAGTTCTTC. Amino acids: CASSLLAGGEKNEQFF.

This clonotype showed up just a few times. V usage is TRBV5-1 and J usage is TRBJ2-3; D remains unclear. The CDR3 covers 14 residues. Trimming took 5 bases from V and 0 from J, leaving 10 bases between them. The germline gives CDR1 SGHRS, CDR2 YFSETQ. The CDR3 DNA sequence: TGCGCCAGCAGAGCACAGTATAGCACAGATACGCAGTATTTT. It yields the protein CASRAQYSTDTQYF. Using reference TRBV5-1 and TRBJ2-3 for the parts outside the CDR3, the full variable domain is KAGVTQTPRYLIKTRGQQVTLSCSPISGHRSVSWYQQTPGQGLQFLFEYFSETQRNKGNFPGRFSGRQFSNSRSEMNVSTLELGDSALYLCASRAQYSTDTQYFGPGTRLTVL.